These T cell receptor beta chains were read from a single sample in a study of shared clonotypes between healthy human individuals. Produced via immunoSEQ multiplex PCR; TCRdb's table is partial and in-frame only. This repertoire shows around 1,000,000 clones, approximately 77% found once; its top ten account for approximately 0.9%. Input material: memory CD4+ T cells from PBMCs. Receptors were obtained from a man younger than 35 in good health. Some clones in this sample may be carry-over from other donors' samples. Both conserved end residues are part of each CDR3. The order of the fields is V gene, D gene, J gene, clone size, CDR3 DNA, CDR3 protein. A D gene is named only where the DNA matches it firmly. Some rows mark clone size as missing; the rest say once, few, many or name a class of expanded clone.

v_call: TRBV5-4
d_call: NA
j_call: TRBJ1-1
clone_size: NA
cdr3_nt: TGTGCCAGCAGCCCCTCAACTAGGGGGAACACTGAAGCTTTCTTT
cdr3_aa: CASSPSTRGNTEAFF

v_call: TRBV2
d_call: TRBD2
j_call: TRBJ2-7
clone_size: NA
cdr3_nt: TGTGCCAGCGGGACTAGCGGGAGTAGGTCCTACGAGCAGTACTTC
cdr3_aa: CASGTSGSRSYEQYF

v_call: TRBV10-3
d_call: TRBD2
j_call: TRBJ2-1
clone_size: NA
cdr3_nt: TGTGCCATCAGTGGGAAGAGGACTAGCGGGAATTACAATGAGCAGTTCTTC
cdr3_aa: CAISGKRTSGNYNEQFF

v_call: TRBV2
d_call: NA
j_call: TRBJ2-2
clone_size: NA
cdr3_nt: TGTGCCACCGCCCGAAGGGCCAACACCGGGGAGCTGTTTTTT
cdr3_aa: CATARRANTGELFF

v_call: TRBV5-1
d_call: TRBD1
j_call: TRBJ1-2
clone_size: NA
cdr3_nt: TGCGCCAGCAGCGGGGTGACAGGGTGGGATGGCTACACCTTC
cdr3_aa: CASSGVTGWDGYTF

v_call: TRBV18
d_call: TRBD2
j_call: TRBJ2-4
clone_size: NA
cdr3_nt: TGTGCCAGCTCACCAACCGCCGGAGCGGGAGATGACATTCAGTACTTC
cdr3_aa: CASSPTAGAGDDIQYF

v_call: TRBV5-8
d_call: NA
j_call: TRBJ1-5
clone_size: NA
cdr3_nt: TGTGCCAGCAACGCTGGACGAGGGGGCAATCAGCCCCAGCATTTT
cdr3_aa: CASNAGRGGNQPQHF

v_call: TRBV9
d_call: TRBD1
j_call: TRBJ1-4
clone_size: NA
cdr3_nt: TGTGCCAGCAGCGGGGGACAGGGGGTACAAAAACTGTTTTTT
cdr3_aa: CASSGGQGVQKLFF

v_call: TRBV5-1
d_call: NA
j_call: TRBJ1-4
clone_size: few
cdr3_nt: TGCGCCAGCAGCTTTATCGCGGGGAATGAGGGAAAACTGTTTTTT
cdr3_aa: CASSFIAGNEGKLFF

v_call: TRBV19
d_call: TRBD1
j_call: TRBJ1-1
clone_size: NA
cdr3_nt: TGTGCCAGTAGTATAGCCAGGGGGGAGACTGAAGCTTTCTTT
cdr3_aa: CASSIARGETEAFF

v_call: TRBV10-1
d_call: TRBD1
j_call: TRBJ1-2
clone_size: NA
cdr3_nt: TGCGCCAGCAAGGTCCGGGACAGGGGAAGCTACACCTTC
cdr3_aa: CASKVRDRGSYTF

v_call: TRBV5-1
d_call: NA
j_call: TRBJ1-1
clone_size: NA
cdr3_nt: TGCGCCAGCAGCCCCACGGGGGGGAACACTGAAGCTTTCTTT
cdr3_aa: CASSPTGGNTEAFF

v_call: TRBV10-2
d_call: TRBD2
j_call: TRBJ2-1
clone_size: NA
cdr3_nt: TGCGCCAGCAGTGAGTTAGGGGCTAGCGGGAGGGCCTGGGGTGAGCAGTTCTTC
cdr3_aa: CASSELGASGRAWGEQFF